Below, one TCR beta chain is given with its context. Its antigen is unknown. This specimen comes from a study of CD8 T cells in ankylosing spondylitis. The CDR3 is 13 residues long. V was trimmed by 7 bases and J by 2 bases, leaving 12 bases between them. CDR1 is MNHNS, CDR2 SASEGT, per germline. Study observations and caveats: Several highly homologous variants made up a TCR beta motif, and this motif appeared characteristic of ankylosing spondylitis blood.

TCRdb recomputed calls from the 5' RACE reads with MiXCR, one row per CDR3 protein. Among hundreds of thousands of distinct CDR3 sequences, around 26% were seen once, and the ten largest hold roughly 1%. The rearrangement joins TRBV6-1 to TRBJ2-7, with a weak D call TRBD1 (6 bases). Sequenced material: blood, either unsorted or a sorted T cell fraction (not recorded which). The receptor was derived from a male donor with ankylosing spondylitis. The CDR3 bases are TGTGCCAGCACAAGGACAGAGACCTACGAGCAGTACTTC. Translating it yields CASTRTETYEQYF.